This section outlines one T cell receptor beta chain sequence together with its context. These data belong to a study of shared clonotypes between healthy human individuals. CD4+ cell separation produced CD45RA+ naive and CD45RA-negative memory subsets. The assay was immunoSEQ multiplex PCR, and TCRdb's table has in-frame clones only and misses some. Among some 2,500,000 clones listed, 93% were seen once. Input material: naive CD4+ T cells from PBMCs. Subset meaning: CD45RA+ positively selected. The TCR comes from a man younger than 30 in good health. Some clones in this sample may be carry-over from other donors' samples.

The CDR3 coding sequence is TGTGCCAGCAGCTTCTCTGTTTACGAGCAGTACTTC. Protein: CASSFSVYEQYF. This rearrangement joins TRBV11-2 to TRBJ2-7; D ambiguous. This CDR3 spans 12 amino acids. Between the trimmed V and J ends, which lost 3 bases and 4 bases, there was a span of 7 bases. Germline CDR1 and CDR2: SGHAT and FQNNGV.